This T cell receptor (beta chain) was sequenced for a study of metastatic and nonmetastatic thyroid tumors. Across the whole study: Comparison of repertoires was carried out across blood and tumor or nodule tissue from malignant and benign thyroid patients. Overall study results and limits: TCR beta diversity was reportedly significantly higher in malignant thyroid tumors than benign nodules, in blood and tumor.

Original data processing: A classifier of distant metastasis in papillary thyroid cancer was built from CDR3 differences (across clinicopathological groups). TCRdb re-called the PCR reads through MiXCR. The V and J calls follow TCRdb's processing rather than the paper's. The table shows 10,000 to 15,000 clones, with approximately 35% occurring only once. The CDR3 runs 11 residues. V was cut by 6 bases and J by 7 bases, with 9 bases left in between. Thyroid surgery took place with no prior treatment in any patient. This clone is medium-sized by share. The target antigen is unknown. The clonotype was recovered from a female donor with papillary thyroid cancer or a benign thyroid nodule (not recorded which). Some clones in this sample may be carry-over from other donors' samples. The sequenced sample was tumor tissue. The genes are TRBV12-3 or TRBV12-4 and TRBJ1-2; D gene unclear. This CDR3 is CASSTSGGYTF. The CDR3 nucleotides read TGTGCCAGCAGCACGTCGGGTGGCTACACCTTC.